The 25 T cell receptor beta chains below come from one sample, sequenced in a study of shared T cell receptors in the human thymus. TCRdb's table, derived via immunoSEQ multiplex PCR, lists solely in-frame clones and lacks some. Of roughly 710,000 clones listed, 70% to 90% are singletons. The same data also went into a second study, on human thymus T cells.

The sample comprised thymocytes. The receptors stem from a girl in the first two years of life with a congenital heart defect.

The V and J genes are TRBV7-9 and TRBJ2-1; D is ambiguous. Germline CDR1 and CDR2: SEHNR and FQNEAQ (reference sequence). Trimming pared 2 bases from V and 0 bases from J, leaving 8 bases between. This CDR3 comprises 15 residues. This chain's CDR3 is CASSLFPLSYNEQFF. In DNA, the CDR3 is TGTGCCAGCAGCTTATTCCCACTCTCCTACAATGAGCAGTTCTTC.

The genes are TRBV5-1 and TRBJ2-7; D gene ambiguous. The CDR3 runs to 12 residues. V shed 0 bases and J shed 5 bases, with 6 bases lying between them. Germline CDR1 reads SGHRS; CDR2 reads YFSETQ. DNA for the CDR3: TGCGCCAGCAGCTTGGATAGAAACGAGCAGTACTTC. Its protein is CASSLDRNEQYF.

DNA for the CDR3: TGTGCCAGCTCAGCAAGTAGCGGGAGCTACGAGCAGTACTTC. Protein: CASSASSGSYEQYF. The chain joins TRBV18 to TRBJ2-7; TRBD2 matches 9 bases. The V gene end was trimmed by 5 bases and the J gene end by 3 bases; junction bases not matched to a gene: 5. CDR1 and CDR2 from the germline V gene are KGHSH and LQKENI. CDR3 length: 14 residues.

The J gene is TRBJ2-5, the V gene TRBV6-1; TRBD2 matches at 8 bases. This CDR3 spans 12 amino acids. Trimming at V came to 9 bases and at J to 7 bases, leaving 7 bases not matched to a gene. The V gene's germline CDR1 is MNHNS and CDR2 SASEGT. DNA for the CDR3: TGTGCCAGTCTGCGGGAGGACGGGACCCAGTACTTC. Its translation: CASLREDGTQYF.

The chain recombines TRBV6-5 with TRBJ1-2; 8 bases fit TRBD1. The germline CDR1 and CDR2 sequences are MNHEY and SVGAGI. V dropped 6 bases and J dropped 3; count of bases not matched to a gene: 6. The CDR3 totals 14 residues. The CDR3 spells CASRQGAGDYGYTF. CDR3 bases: TGTGCCAGCAGGCAGGGGGCGGGGGACTATGGCTACACCTTC.

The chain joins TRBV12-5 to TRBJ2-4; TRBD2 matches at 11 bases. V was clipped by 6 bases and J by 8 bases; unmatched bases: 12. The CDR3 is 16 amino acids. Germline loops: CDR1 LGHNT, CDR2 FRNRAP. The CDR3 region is CASGLAGGPRKHIQYF. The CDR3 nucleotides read TGTGCTAGTGGATTAGCGGGGGGGCCGCGTAAGCACATTCAGTACTTC. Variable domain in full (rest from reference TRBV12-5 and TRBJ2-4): DARVTQTPRHKVTEMGQEVTMRCQPILGHNTVFWYRQTMMQGLELLAYFRNRAPLDDSGMPKDRFSAEMPDATLATLKIQPSEPRDSAVYFCASGLAGGPRKHIQYFGAGTRLSVL.

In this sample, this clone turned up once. In DNA form, the CDR3 reads TGCGCCAGCAGCCAAGCATGGGACAGGGGATATGGCTACACCTTC. Translation gives CASSQAWDRGYGYTF. This chain joins TRBV4-1 and TRBJ1-2, with TRBD1 matching 10 bases. The CDR3 length is 15 residues. V shed 1 base, J shed 5 bases, and the junction held 4 bases outside the gene matches. The germline gives CDR1 MGHRA, CDR2 YSYEKL.

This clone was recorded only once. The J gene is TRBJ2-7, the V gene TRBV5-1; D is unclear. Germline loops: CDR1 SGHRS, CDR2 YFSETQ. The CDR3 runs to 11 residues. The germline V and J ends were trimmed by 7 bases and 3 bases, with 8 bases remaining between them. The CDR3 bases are TGCGCCAGCCGAATCGGCTACGAGCAGTACTTC. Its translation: CASRIGYEQYF.

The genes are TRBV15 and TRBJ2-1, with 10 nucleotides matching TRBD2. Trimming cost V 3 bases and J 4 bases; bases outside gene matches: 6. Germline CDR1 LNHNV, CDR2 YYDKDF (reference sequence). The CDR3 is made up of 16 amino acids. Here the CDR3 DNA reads TGTGCCACCAGCAGCCAGCGGGGGGGGCTTTACAATGAGCAGTTCTTC. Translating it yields CATSSQRGGLYNEQFF.

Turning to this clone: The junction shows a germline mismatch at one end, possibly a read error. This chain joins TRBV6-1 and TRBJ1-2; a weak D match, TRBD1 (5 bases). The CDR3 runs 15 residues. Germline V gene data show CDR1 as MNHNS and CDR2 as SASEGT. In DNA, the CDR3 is TGTGCCAGCAGCGAAGGTCGGGGGGTCTACTATGGCTACACCTTC. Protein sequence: CASSEGRGVYYGYTF.

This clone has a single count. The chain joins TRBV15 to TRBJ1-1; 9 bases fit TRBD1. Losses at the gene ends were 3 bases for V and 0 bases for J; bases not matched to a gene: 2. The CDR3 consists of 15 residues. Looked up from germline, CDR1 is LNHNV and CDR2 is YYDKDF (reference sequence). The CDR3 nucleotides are TGTGCCACCAGCAGGGGACAGGGCATGAACACTGAAGCTTTCTTT. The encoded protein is CATSRGQGMNTEAFF.

The CDR3 is CASSLLRLDLLTGKGYTF. In nucleotides, the CDR3 is TGTGCCAGCAGCTTATTAAGATTGGACTTGTTAACAGGGAAGGGCTACACCTTC. V usage is TRBV7-2 and J usage is TRBJ1-2; a weak D match, TRBD1 (6 bases). Germline loops: CDR1 SGHTA, CDR2 FQGNSA. The V end lost 2 bases, the J end lost 8 bases, and 27 bases lay between the germline ends. The CDR3 totals 18 residues.

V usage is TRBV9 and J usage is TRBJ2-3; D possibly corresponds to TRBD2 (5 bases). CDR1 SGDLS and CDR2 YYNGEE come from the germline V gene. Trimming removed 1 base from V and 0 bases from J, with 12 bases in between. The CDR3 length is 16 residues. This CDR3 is CASSVKARRSTDTQYF. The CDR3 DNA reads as TGTGCCAGCAGCGTAAAGGCTAGGAGGAGCACAGATACGCAGTATTTT.

The chain's CDR3 is CASSLLGINEQYF. CDR3 nucleotide sequence: TGTGCCAGCAGCTTACTAGGGATCAACGAGCAGTACTTC. The rearrangement joins TRBV5-6 to TRBJ2-7, with D maybe TRBD2 (5 bases). Trimming pared 2 bases from V and 5 bases from J, leaving 11 bases between. There are 13 residues in the CDR3. Germline-derived CDR1 and CDR2 are SGHDT and YYEEEE.

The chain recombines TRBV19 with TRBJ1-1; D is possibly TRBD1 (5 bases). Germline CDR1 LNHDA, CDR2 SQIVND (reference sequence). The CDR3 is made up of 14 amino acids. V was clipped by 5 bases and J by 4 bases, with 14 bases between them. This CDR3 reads CASSGGGWGTEAFF. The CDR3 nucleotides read TGTGCCAGTAGTGGGGGGGGATGGGGCACTGAAGCTTTCTTT.

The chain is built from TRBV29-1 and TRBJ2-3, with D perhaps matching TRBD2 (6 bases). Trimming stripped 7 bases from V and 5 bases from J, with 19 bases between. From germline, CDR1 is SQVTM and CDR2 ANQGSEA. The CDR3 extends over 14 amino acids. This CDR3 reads CSAGTSPPGDTQYF. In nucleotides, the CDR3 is TGCAGCGCTGGGACTTCACCCCCGGGAGATACGCAGTATTTT.

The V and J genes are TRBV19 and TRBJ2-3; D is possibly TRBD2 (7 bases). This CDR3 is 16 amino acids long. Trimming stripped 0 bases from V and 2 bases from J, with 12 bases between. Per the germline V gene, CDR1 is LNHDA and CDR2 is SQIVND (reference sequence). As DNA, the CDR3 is TGTGCCAGTAGTATAGACACAGGGAGGGTCACAGATACGCAGTATTTT. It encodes CASSIDTGRVTDTQYF.

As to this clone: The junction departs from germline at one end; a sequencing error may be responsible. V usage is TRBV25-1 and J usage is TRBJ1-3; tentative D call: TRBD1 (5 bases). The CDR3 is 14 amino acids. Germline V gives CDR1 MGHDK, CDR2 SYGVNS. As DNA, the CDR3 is TGTGCCCGCAGATTTTCGGGGGCTGGAAACACCATATATTTT. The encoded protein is CARRFSGAGNTIYF.

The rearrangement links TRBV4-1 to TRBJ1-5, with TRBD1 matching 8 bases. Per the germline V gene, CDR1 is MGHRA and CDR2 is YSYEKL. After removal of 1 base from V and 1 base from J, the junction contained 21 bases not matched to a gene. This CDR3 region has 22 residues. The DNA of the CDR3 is TGCGCCAGCAGCCAAGTACTCGGAATTCGTGCGACAGGGGTTTTGAGCAATCAGCCCCAGCATTTT. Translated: CASSQVLGIRATGVLSNQPQHF.

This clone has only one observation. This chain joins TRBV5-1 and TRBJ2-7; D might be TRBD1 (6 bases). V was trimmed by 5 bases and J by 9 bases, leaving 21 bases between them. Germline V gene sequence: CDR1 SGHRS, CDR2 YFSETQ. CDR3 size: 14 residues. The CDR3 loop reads CASRPDRSYVPQYF. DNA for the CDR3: TGCGCCAGCAGACCTGACAGGTCGTACGTTCCGCAGTACTTC.

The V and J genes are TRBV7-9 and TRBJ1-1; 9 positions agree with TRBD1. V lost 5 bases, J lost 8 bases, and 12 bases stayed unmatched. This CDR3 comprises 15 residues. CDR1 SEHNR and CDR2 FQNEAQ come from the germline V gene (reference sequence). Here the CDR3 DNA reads TGTGCCAGCAGCCCTCCGGGACAGGGTCCTCCCGAAGCTTTCTTT. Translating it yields CASSPPGQGPPEAFF. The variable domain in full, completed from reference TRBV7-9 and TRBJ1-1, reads DTGVSQNPRHKITKRGQNVTFRCDPISEHNRLYWYRQTLGQGPEFLTYFQNEAQLEKSRLLSDRFSAERPKGSFSTLEIQRTEQGDSAMYLCASSPPGQGPPEAFFGQGTRLTVV.

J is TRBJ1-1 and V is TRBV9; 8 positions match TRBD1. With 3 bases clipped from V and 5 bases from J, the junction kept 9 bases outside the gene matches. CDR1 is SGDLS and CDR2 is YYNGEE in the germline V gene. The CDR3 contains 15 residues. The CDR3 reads CASSAPGQGSTEAFF. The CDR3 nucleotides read TGTGCCAGCAGCGCCCCTGGACAGGGCAGTACTGAAGCTTTCTTT.

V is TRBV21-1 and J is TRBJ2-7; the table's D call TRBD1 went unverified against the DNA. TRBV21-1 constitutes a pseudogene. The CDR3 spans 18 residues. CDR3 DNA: TGTGCCAGCAGCAAAGCGTTGAAAAAACAGGTTCGAACCTACGAGCAGTACTTC. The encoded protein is CASSKALKKQVRTYEQYF.

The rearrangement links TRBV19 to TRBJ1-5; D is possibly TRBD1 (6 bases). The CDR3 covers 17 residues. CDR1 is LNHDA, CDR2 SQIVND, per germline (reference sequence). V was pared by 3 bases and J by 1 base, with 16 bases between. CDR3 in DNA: TGTGCCAGTAGTATTATATCGGACAGAGAAAGCAATCAGCCCCAGCATTTT. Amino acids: CASSIISDRESNQPQHF. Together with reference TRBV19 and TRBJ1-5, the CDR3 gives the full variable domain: DGGITQSPKYLFRKEGQNVTLSCEQNLNHDAMYWYRQDPGQGLRLIYYSQIVNDFQKGDIAEGYSVSREKKESFPLTVTSAQKNPTAFYLCASSIISDRESNQPQHFGDGTRLSIL.

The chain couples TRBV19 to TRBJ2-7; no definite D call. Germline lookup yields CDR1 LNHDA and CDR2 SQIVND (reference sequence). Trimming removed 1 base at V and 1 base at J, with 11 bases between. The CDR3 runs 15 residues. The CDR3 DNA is TGTGCCAGTAGTATAGCTGAAGCTGTATCCTACGAGCAGTACTTC. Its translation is CASSIAEAVSYEQYF.